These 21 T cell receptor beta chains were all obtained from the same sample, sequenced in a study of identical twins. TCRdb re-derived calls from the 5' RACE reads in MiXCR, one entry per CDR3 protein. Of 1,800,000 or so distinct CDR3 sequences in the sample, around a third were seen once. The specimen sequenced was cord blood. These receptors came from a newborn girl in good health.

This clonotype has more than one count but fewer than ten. The CDR3 nucleotides are TGTGCCAGCAGCCAAGACGGGAGACAGGGGGCGAGTGAAGCTTTCTTT. It specifies CASSQDGRQGASEAFF. This chain uses TRBV4-2 with TRBJ1-1, with 10 bases identical to TRBD1. Germline V gives CDR1 LGHNA, CDR2 YNFKEQ. The length of the CDR3 is 16 residues. J gave up 7 bases and V 0 bases, and 8 bases lay outside the gene matches.

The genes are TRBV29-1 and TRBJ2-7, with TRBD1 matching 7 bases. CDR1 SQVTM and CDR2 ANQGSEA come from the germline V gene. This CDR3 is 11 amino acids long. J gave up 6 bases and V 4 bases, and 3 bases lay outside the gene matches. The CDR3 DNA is TGCAGCGTTGGACACAGGGGCGAGCAGTACTTC. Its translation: CSVGHRGEQYF.

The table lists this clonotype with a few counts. CDR3 in DNA: TGTGCCAGCAGCGTGGGCATAGCCAAAAACATTCAGTACTTC. Translation: CASSVGIAKNIQYF. The chain couples TRBV6-1 to TRBJ2-4; D unclear. In germline, CDR1 is MNHNS, CDR2 SASEGT. The length of the CDR3 is 14 residues. Deletions cut 6 bases from V and 0 bases from J, with 9 bases between.

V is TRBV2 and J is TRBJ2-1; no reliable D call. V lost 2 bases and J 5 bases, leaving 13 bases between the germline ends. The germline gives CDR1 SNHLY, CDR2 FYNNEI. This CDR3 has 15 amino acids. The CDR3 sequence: CASSESFLGDNEQFF. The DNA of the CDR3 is TGTGCCAGCAGTGAATCCTTCCTCGGAGACAATGAGCAGTTCTTC.

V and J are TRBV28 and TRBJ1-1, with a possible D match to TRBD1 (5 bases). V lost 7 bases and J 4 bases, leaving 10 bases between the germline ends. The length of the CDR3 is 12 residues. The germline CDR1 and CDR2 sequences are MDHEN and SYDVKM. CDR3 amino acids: CASIAGATEAFF. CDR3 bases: TGTGCCAGCATCGCCGGGGCCACTGAAGCTTTCTTT. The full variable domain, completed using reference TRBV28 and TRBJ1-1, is DVKVTQSSRYLVKRTGEKVFLECVQDMDHENMFWYRQDPGLGLRLIYFSYDVKMKEKGDIPEGYSVSREKKERFSLILESASTNQTSMYLCASIAGATEAFFGQGTRLTVV.

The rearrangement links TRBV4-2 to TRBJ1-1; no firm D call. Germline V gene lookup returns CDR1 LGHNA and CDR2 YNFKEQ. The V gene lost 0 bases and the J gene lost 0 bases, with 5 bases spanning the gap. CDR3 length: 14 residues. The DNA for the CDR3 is TGTGCCAGCAGCCAAGAACCGATGAACACTGAAGCTTTCTTT. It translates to CASSQEPMNTEAFF.

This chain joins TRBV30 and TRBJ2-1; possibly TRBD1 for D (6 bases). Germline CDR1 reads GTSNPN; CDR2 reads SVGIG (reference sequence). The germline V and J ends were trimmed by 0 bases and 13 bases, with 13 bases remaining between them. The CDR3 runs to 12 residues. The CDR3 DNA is TGTGCCTGGAGTGTACAGGGTTACTCCCAGTTCTTC. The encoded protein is CAWSVQGYSQFF.

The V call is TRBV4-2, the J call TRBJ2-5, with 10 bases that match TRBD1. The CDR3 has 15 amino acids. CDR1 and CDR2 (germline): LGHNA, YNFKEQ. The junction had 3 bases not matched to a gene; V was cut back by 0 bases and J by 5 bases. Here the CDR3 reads CASSQEKDRGETQYF. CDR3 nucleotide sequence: TGTGCCAGCAGCCAAGAAAAGGACAGGGGGGAGACCCAGTACTTC.

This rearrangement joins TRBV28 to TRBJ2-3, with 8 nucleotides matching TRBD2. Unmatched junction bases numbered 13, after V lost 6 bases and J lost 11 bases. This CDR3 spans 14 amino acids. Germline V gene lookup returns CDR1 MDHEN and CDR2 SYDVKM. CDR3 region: CASRPGLVIIGQYF. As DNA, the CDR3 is TGTGCCAGCAGGCCGGGACTAGTCATAATCGGGCAGTATTTT.

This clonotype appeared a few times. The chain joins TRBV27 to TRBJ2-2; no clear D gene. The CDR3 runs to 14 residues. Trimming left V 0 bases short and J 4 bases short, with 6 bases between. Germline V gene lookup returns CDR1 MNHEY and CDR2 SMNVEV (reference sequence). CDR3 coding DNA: TGTGCCAGCAGTTTATCTTACAGCACCGGGGAGCTGTTTTTT. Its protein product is CASSLSYSTGELFF.

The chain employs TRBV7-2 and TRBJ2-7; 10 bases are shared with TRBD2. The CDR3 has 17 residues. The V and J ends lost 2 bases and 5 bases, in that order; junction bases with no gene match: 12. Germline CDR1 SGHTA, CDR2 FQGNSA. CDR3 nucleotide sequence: TGTGCCAGCAGCTTACTTCGGATTAGCGGGAGGCACGACGAGCAGTACTTC. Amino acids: CASSLLRISGRHDEQYF.

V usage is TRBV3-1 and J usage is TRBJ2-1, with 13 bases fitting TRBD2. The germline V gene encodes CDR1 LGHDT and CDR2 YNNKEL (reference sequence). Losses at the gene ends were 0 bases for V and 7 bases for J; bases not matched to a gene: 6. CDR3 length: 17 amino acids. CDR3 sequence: CASSQDPGTSGMNEQFF. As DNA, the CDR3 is TGTGCCAGCAGCCAAGATCCGGGGACTAGCGGGATGAATGAGCAGTTCTTC.

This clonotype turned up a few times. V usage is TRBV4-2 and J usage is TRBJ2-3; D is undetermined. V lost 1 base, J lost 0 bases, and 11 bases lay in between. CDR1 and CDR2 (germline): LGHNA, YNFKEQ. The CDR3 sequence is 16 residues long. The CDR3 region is CASSQGPHTSTDTQYF. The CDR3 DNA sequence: TGTGCCAGCAGCCAAGGTCCGCATACTAGCACAGATACGCAGTATTTT.

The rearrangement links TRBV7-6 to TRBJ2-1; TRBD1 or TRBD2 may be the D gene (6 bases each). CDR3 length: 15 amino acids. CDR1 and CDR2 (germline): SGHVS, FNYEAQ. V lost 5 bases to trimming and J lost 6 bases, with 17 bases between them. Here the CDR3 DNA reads TGTGCCAGCAGCCATAGGGGGGAGAGGGTCAATGAGCAGTTCTTC. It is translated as CASSHRGERVNEQFF.

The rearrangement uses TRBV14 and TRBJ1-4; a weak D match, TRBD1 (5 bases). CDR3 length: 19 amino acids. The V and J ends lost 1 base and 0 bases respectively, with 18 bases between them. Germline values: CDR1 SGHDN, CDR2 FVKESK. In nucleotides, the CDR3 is TGTGCCAGCAGCCAAGGTGGTTGGGGGAAGAGTGCAACTAATGAAAAACTGTTTTTT. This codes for CASSQGGWGKSATNEKLFF.

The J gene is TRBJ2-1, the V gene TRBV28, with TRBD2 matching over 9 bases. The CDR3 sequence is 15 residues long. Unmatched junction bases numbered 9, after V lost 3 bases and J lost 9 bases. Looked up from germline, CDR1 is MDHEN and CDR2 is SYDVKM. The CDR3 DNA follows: TGTGCCAGCAGTTTGTCTAGCGGGAACCACAGTGAGCAGTTCTTC. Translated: CASSLSSGNHSEQFF.

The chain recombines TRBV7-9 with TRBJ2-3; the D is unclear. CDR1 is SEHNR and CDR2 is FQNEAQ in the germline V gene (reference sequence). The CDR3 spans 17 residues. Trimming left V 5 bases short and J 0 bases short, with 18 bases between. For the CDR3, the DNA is TGTGCCAGCAGCCCACGGACGGTATTCCATAGCACAGATACGCAGTATTTT. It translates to CASSPRTVFHSTDTQYF.

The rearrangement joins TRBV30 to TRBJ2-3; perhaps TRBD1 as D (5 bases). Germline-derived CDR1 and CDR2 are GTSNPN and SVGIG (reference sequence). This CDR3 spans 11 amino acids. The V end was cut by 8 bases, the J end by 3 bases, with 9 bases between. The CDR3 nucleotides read TGTGCCGGCAGACAGACAGATACGCAGTATTTT. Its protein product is CAGRQTDTQYF. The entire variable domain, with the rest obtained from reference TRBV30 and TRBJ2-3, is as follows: SQTIHQWPATLVQPVGSPLSLECTVEGTSNPNLYWYRQAAGRGLQLLFYSVGIGQISSEVPQNLSASRPQDRQFILSSKKLLLSDSGFYLCAGRQTDTQYFGPGTRLTVL.

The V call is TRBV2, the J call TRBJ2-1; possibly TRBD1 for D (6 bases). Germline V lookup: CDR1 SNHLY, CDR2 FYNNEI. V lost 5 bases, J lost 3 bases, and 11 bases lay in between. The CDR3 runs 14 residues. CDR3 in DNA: TGTGCCAGCAGTCCAGAGGGGGTCTACAATGAGCAGTTCTTC. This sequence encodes CASSPEGVYNEQFF.

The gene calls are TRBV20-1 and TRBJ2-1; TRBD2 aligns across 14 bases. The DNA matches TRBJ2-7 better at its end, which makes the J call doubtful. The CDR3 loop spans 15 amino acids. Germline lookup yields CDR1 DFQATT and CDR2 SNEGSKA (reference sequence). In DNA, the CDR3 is TGCAGTGCTAGAGGACTAGCGGGAGGGCACAATGAGCAGTACTTC. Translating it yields CSARGLAGGHNEQYF.

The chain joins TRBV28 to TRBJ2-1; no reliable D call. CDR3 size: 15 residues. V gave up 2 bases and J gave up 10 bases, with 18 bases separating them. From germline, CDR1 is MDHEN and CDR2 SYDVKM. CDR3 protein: CASSLRSPASYEQFF. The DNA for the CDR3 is TGTGCCAGCAGTTTACGCAGCCCTGCCTCCTACGAGCAGTTCTTC.